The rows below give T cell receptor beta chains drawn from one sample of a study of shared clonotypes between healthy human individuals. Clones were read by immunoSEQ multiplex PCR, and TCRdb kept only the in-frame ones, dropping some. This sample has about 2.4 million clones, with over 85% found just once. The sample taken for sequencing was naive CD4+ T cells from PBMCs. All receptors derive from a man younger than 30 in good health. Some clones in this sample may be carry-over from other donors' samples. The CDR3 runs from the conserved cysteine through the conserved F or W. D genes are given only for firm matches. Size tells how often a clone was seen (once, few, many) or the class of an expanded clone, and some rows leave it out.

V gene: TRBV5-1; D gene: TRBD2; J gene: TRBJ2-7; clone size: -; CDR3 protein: CASGPGGTYEQYF; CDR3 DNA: TGCGCCAGCGGACCGGGGGGGACCTACGAGCAGTACTTC
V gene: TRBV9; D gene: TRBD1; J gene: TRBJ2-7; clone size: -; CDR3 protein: CASSIGQGAYEQYF; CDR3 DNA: TGTGCCAGCAGCATAGGACAGGGCGCCTACGAGCAGTACTTC
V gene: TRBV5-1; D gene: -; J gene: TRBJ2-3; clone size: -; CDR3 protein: CASSLVTGSTDTQYF; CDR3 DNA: TGCGCCAGCAGCTTGGTAACGGGAAGCACAGATACGCAGTATTTT
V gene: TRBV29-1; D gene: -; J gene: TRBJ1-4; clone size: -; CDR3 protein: CSVAQATNEKLFF; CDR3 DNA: TGCAGCGTTGCCCAGGCAACTAATGAAAAACTGTTTTTT
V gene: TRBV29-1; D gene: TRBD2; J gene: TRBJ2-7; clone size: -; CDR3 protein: CTPEQGGSYEQYF; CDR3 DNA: TGCACCCCGGAGCAGGGAGGGTCCTACGAGCAGTACTTC
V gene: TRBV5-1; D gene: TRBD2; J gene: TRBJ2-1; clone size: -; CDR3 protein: CASRVPGLVNEQFF; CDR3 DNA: TGCGCCAGCAGGGTACCGGGACTAGTGAATGAGCAGTTCTTC
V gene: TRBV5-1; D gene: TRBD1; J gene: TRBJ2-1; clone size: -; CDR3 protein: CASRSGTENNEQFF; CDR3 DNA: TGCGCCAGCAGATCCGGGACAGAAAACAATGAGCAGTTCTTC
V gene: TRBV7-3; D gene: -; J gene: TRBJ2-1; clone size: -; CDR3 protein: CASSLTGRRGDEQFF; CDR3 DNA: TGTGCCAGCAGCTTAACCGGGAGAAGGGGAGATGAGCAGTTCTTC
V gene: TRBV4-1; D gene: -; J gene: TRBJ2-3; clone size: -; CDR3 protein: CASSPQTVLRTDTQYF; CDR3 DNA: TGCGCCAGCAGCCCTCAGACCGTTTTGAGGACAGATACGCAGTATTTT
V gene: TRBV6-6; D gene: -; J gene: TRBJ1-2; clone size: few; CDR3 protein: CASSPVQWTGYTF; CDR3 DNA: TGTGCCAGCAGTCCCGTCCAGTGGACTGGCTACACCTTC
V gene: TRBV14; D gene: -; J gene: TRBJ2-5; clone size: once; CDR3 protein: CASRTHPEGETQYF; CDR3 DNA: TGTGCCAGCAGAACCCACCCGGAGGGAGAGACCCAGTACTTC
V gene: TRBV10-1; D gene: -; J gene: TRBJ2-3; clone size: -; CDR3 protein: CASSVNSWDTQYF; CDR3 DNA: TGCGCCAGCAGTGTGAACAGTTGGGATACGCAGTATTTT
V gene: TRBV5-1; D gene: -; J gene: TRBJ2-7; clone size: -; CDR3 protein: CASSQGGSYEQYF; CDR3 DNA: TGCGCCAGCAGCCAAGGCGGCTCCTACGAGCAGTACTTC
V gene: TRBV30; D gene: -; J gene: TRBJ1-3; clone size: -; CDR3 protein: CAWSAWVTGNTIYF; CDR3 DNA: TGTGCCTGGAGTGCGTGGGTCACTGGAAACACCATATATTTT
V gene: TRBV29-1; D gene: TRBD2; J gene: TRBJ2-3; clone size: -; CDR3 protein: CSGGTSGRSMGTDTQYF; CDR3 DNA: TGCAGCGGGGGGACTAGCGGGAGGAGCATGGGCACAGATACGCAGTATTTT
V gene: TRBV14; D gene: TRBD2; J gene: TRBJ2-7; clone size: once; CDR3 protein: CASSQGGFASYEQYF; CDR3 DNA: TGTGCCAGCAGCCAGGGAGGGTTCGCCAGTTACGAGCAGTACTTC
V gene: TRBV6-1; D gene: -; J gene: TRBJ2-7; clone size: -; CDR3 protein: CASSVSVGRRSYEQYF; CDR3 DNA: TGTGCCAGCAGTGTATCTGTGGGCAGGAGATCGTACGAGCAGTACTTC
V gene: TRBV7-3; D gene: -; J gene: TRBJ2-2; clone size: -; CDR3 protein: CASTPGSLNTGELFF; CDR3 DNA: TGTGCCAGCACCCCGGGCTCTTTGAACACCGGGGAGCTGTTTTTT
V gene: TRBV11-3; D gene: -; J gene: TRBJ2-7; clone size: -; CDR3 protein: CASSWSGAPAHEQYF; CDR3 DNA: TGTGCCAGCAGCTGGTCGGGAGCGCCCGCCCACGAGCAGTACTTC
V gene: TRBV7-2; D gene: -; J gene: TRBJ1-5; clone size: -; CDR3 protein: CASSYDVGLYHSNQPQHF; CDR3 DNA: TGTGCCAGCAGCTACGACGTGGGGCTTTACCATAGCAATCAGCCCCAGCATTTT
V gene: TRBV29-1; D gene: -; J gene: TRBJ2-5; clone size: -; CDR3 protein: CSVLDRQETQYF; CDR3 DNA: TGCAGCGTTCTGGACAGACAAGAGACCCAGTACTTC
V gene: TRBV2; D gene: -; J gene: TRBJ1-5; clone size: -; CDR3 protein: CASSEGQAGNQPQHF; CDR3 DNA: TGTGCCAGCAGTGAAGGGCAGGCCGGCAATCAGCCCCAGCATTTT
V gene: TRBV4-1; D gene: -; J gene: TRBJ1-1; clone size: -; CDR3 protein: CASSPAFPASLLKAFF; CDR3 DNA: TGCGCCAGCAGCCCCGCTTTTCCTGCCAGCCTTCTCAAAGCTTTCTTT
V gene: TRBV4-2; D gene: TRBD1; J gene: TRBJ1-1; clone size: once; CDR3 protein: CASSHDRQGGKNTEAFF; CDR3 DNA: TGTGCCAGCAGCCATGACAGACAGGGGGGCAAGAACACTGAAGCTTTCTTT
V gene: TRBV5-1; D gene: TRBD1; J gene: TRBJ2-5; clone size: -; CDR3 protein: CASSLDYRGETQYF; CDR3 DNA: TGCGCCAGCAGCTTGGACTACAGGGGGGAGACCCAGTACTTC
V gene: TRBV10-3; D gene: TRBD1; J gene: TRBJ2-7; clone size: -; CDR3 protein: CAIRQPGQESSYEQYF; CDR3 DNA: TGTGCCATCAGGCAACCGGGACAGGAGAGCTCCTACGAGCAGTACTTC
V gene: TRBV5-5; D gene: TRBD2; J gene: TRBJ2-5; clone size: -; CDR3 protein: CASSPGLAGVETQYF; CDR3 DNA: TGTGCCAGCAGCCCGGGACTAGCGGGAGTAGAGACCCAGTACTTC
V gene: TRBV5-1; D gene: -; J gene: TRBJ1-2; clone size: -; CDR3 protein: CASSLVGGSSYGYTF; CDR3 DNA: TGCGCCAGCAGCTTGGTGGGGGGCTCAAGCTATGGCTACACCTTC
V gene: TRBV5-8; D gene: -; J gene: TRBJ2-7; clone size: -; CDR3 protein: CASSLASSSIPYEQYF; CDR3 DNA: TGTGCCAGCAGCTTGGCTTCATCTAGCATCCCCTACGAGCAGTACTTC
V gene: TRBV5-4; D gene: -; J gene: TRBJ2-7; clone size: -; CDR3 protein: CASSLGRPGYEQYF; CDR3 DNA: TGTGCCAGCAGCTTGGGCAGACCAGGCTACGAGCAGTACTTC
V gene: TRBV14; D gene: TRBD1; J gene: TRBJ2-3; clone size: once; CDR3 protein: CASSQAWDRSIDTQYF; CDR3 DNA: TGTGCCAGCAGCCAAGCTTGGGACAGGTCAATAGATACGCAGTATTTT
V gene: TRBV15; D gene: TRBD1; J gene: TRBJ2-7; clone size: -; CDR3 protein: CATSSAGTGAFHEQYF; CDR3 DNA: TGTGCCACCAGCAGCGCCGGGACAGGGGCCTTCCACGAGCAGTACTTC
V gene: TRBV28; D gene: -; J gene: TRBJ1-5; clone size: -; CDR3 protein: CASSRTLALLQHSNQPQHF; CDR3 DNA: TGTGCCAGCAGTCGAACCCTTGCGCTCCTCCAGCATAGCAATCAGCCCCAGCATTTT
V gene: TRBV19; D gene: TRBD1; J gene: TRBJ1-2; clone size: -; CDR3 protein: CASSILQGASTLNGYTF; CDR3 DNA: TGTGCCAGTAGTATCCTACAGGGGGCGAGTACATTGAATGGCTACACCTTC
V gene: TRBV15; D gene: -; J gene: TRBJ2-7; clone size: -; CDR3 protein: CATSRGPVEREQYF; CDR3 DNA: TGTGCCACCAGCAGAGGTCCGGTCGAGAGGGAGCAGTACTTC
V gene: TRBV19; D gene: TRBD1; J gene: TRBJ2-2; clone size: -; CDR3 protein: CASSMTGAPNTGELFF; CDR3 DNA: TGTGCCAGTAGTATGACAGGGGCCCCGAACACCGGGGAGCTGTTTTTT
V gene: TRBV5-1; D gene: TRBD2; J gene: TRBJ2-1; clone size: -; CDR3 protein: CASSLGSSGSGNEQFF; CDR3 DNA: TGCGCCAGCAGCTTGGGAAGTAGCGGGAGCGGCAATGAGCAGTTCTTC
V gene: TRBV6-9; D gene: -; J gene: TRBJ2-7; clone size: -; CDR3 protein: CASSRGGDPYEQYF; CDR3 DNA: TGTGCCAGCAGCCGAGGTGGGGACCCCTACGAGCAGTACTTC
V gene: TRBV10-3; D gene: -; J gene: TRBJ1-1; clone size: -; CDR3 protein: CAISESVRGHSEAFF; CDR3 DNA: TGTGCCATCAGTGAGTCCGTCAGGGGACACTCTGAAGCTTTCTTT
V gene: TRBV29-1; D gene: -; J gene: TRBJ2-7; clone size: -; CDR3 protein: CSAFDYEQYF; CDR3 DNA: TGCAGCGCGTTCGACTACGAGCAGTACTTC